The source of this T cell receptor beta chain is a study of T cell responses to AZD1222 COVID-19 vaccine. Study background: Whether given at about 4 or about 12 weeks, second doses were pooled.

Sequencing was performed with immunoSEQ multiplex PCR; in TCRdb, only in-frame clones are kept and a portion is missing. In the table there are approximately 100,000 clones, about 88% of which are singletons. As for this clone: Its matching antigen is unknown.

CDR3 size: 16 residues. V dropped 0 bases and J dropped 9; count of bases not matched to a gene: 7. Germline CDR1 SGHDT, CDR2 YYEEEE. Study-level points and caveats: Baseline antibody screening turned up just six seropositive AZD1222 recipients.

The sample in question was peripheral blood, obtained on day 0 of AZD1222 vaccination. This rearrangement joins TRBV5-6 to TRBJ1-6; TRBD1 matches 9 bases. The receptor's source is an adult in good health. The CDR3, as DNA: TGTGCCAGCAGCTTGGGGACCGGGACAGGGAGTTCACCCCTCCACTTT. As protein: CASSLGTGTGSSPLHF.